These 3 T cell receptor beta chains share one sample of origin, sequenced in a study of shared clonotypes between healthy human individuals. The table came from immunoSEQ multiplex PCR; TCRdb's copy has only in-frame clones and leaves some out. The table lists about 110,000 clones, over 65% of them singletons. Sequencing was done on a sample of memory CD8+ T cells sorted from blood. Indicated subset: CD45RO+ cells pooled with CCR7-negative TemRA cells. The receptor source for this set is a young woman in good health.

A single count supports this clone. CDR3 in DNA: TGCAGTGCTAGAGAAGGGCGCGGCTACACCTTC. The encoded protein is CSAREGRGYTF. The chain recombines TRBV20-1 with TRBJ1-2; D remains unclear. Germline V CDR1 and CDR2: DFQATT, SNEGSKA (reference sequence). The V end was cut by 0 bases, the J end by 8 bases, with 7 bases between. The CDR3 is made up of 11 amino acids.

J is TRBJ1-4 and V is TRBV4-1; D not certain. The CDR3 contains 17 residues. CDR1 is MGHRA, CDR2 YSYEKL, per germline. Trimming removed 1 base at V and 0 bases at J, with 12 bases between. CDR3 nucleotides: TGCGCCAGCAGCCAAGTCCCAAGGCCTACAACTAATGAAAAACTGTTTTTT. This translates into CASSQVPRPTTNEKLFF.

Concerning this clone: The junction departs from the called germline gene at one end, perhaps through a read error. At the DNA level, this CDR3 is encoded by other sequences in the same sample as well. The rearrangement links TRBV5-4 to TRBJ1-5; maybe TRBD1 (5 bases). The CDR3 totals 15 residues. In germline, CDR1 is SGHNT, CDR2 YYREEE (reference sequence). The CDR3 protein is CASSQAGGNYQPQHF. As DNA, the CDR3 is TGCGCCAGCAGCCAAGCGGGGGGGAACTATCAGCCCCAGCATTTT. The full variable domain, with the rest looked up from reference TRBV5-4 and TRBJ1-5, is ETGVTQSPTHLIKTRGQQVTLRCSSQSGHNTVSWYQQALGQGPQFIFQYYREEENGRGNFPPRFSGLQFPNYSSELNVNALELDDSALYLCASSQAGGNYQPQHFGDGTRLSIL.